The entry below describes one T cell receptor (beta chain). The antigen remains undetermined. The PCR had 60 Vbeta and 13 Jbeta primers. Clones were read by immunoSEQ multiplex PCR, and TCRdb kept only the in-frame ones, dropping some. The sample includes some 120,000 clones, about 80% of them seen just once. This sample is drawn from a study of cytomegalovirus exposure and HLA in healthy donors. The CDR3 runs 13 residues. Between the trimmed V and J ends, which lost 0 bases and 7 bases, there was a span of 9 bases. Germline V gene data show CDR1 as SGHNT and CDR2 as YENEEA. Regarding the study as a whole: According to a later analysis, donors in an Asian-associated ancestry cluster reportedly had fewer N-insertions than the roughly 670-donor mean. An apparent linkage of common viral pathogens to several of the most significant clusters emerged in a later analysis. Evidence from a later analysis indicated that most CMV-associated TCR beta chains looked HLA-restricted. In a later analysis, 16,951 TCR beta sequences were associated with HLA alleles at 0.05 false discovery rate.

The chain uses TRBV11-3 and TRBJ2-5, with D hard to call. This receptor was taken from a woman aged 45-65 years in good health and CMV-seronegative. The sample comprised PBMCs. CDR3 loop: CASSLDHIATQYF. CDR3 sequence (DNA): TGTGCCAGCAGCTTAGATCACATTGCGACCCAGTACTTC.